One and the same sample provided the 27 T cell receptor beta chains below, sequenced in a study of T cell responses to AZD1222 COVID-19 vaccine. TCRdb keeps only in-frame clones here, not all; method: immunoSEQ multiplex PCR. In the table there are around 110,000 clones, just under 95% of which are singletons. Sequences were derived from peripheral blood, sampled on day 0 of AZD1222 vaccination. Receptors were obtained from an adult in good health.

This chain uses TRBV6-5 with TRBJ1-6, with D possibly matching TRBD1 (6 bases). The CDR3 is 13 amino acids. CDR1 MNHEY and CDR2 SVGAGI come from the germline V gene. V gave up 6 bases and J gave up 10 bases, with 13 bases separating them. The CDR3 DNA reads as TGTGCCAGCAGCCACAGGGAGGTCTCACCCCTCCACTTT. It encodes CASSHREVSPLHF.

The chain combines TRBV10-3 with TRBJ2-1, with 8 positions matching TRBD1. The V and J ends lost 5 bases and 7 bases, in that order; junction bases with no gene match: 7. The CDR3 extends over 14 amino acids. Germline assignment: CDR1 ENHRY and CDR2 SYGVKD. CDR3 DNA sequence: TGTGCCATCAGTCCTGGACAGGGTCGAAATGAGCAGTTCTTC. As protein: CAISPGQGRNEQFF.

V and J are TRBV27 and TRBJ2-5, with TRBD2 matching 9 bases. The CDR3 spans 14 residues. V was clipped by 4 bases and J by 5 bases; unmatched bases: 5. Germline V gene data show CDR1 as MNHEY and CDR2 as SMNVEV (reference sequence). This CDR3 is CASSSAGGYETQYF. The CDR3 region has the DNA TGTGCCAGCAGTTCGGCGGGAGGGTACGAGACCCAGTACTTC.

The CDR3 here is CASSEGLAVSYEQYF. The DNA of the CDR3 is TGTGCCAGCAGTGAGGGACTAGCGGTCTCCTACGAGCAGTACTTC. This chain connects TRBV2 to TRBJ2-7; TRBD2 aligns across 11 bases. The CDR3 sequence is 15 residues long. The V gene's germline CDR1 is SNHLY and CDR2 FYNNEI. The V and J ends lost 3 bases and 0 bases, in that order; junction bases with no gene match: 1.

V usage is TRBV19 and J usage is TRBJ2-7; 7 bases map to TRBD1. V gave up 1 base and J gave up 0 bases; unmatched junction bases: 3. Germline-derived CDR1 and CDR2 are LNHDA and SQIVND (reference sequence). The CDR3 extends over 15 amino acids. CDR3 nucleotides: TGTGCCAGTAGTATAGGTACAGGGGTCTCCTACGAGCAGTACTTC. Protein product: CASSIGTGVSYEQYF.

The chain couples TRBV14 to TRBJ1-2, with D hard to call. The V gene's germline CDR1 is SGHDN and CDR2 FVKESK. This CDR3 contains 11 residues. Trimming shortened V by 4 bases and J by 8 bases, and 8 bases separated the two germline ends. The CDR3 coding sequence is TGTGCCAGCAGCCCAAAACGAGGCTACACCTTC. It is translated as CASSPKRGYTF. Full variable domain (outside the CDR3, taken from reference TRBV14 and TRBJ1-2): EAGVTQFPSHSVIEKGQTVTLRCDPISGHDNLYWYRRVMGKEIKFLLHFVKESKQDESGMPNNRFLAERTGGTYSTLKVQPAELEDSGVYFCASSPKRGYTFGSGTRLTVV.

The V and J genes are TRBV11-2 and TRBJ2-5; TRBD2 might be the D (5 bases). V was shortened by 1 base and J by 1 base, with 13 bases between the two germline ends. The CDR3 length is 16 residues. From germline, CDR1 is SGHAT and CDR2 FQNNGV. In DNA, the CDR3 is TGTGCCAGCAGCTTAGTACCTAGCACCACCCAAGAGACCCAGTACTTC. Its protein is CASSLVPSTTQETQYF.

The gene calls are TRBV28 and TRBJ1-6, with D perhaps TRBD1 (5 bases). V lost 2 bases and J lost 1, with 15 bases in between. Per the germline V gene, CDR1 is MDHEN and CDR2 is SYDVKM. This CDR3 spans 18 amino acids. The chain's CDR3 is CASSLVAGLTSYNSPLHF. The CDR3, as DNA: TGTGCCAGCAGTTTAGTGGCAGGGCTTACTTCCTATAATTCACCCCTCCACTTT.

The sample holds one count of this clone. This rearrangement joins TRBV19 to TRBJ1-4; a possible D gene is TRBD1 (5 bases). Trimming left V 7 bases short and J 5 bases short, with 17 bases between. There are 15 residues in the CDR3. Germline CDR1 LNHDA, CDR2 SQIVND (reference sequence). CDR3 loop: CASMPPGRWNEKLFF. As DNA, the CDR3 is TGTGCCAGTATGCCCCCGGGACGGTGGAATGAAAAACTGTTTTTT.

DNA of the CDR3: TGTGCCAGCAGCTTAGATCTAGCGGGGCGAACCGGGGAGCTGTTTTTT. Its protein product is CASSLDLAGRTGELFF. V usage is TRBV7-7 and J usage is TRBJ2-2; 9 nucleotides align to TRBD2. Germline V gene data show CDR1 as SSHAT and CDR2 as FNYEAQ (reference sequence). Trimming cost V 1 base and J 5 bases; bases outside gene matches: 5. The CDR3 sequence is 16 residues long. Supplemented by reference TRBV7-7 and TRBJ2-2, the full variable domain reads GAGVSQSPRYKVTKRGQDVTLRCDPISSHATLYWYQQALGQGPEFLTYFNYEAQPDKSGLPSDRFSAERPEGSISTLTIQRTEQRDSAMYRCASSLDLAGRTGELFFGEGSRLTVL.

Only one count was recorded for this clone. The rearrangement uses TRBV6-5 and TRBJ1-5; TRBD1 might be the D (5 bases). The V end lost 6 bases, the J end lost 7 bases, and 19 bases lay between the germline ends. The CDR3 length is 15 residues. Germline V gene data show CDR1 as MNHEY and CDR2 as SVGAGI. Written as DNA, the CDR3 is TGTGCCAGCAGCACAACGGGCGGGGGTATCCAGCCCCAGCATTTT. Amino acid sequence: CASSTTGGGIQPQHF.

The chain joins TRBV19 to TRBJ1-5; the D is unclear. CDR3 size: 14 residues. CDR1 is LNHDA, CDR2 SQIVND, per germline (reference sequence). Trimming took 7 bases from V and 0 from J, leaving 10 bases between them. DNA of the CDR3: TGTGCCAGTAAGTACCCAACTAGCAATCAGCCCCAGCATTTT. It translates to CASKYPTSNQPQHF.

V gene TRBV9 combines with J gene TRBJ2-1; 7 bases map to TRBD2. Trimming cost V 4 bases and J 4 bases; bases outside gene matches: 5. CDR1 and CDR2 (germline): SGDLS, YYNGEE. This CDR3 is built from 14 residues. CDR3 coding DNA: TGTGCCAGCAGCCCAAGGACTAGTTACAATGAGCAGTTCTTC. It translates to CASSPRTSYNEQFF. The entire variable domain, with the rest obtained from reference TRBV9 and TRBJ2-1, is as follows: DSGVTQTPKHLITATGQRVTLRCSPRSGDLSVYWYQQSLDQGLQFLIQYYNGEERAKGNILERFSAQQFPDLHSELNLSSLELGDSALYFCASSPRTSYNEQFFGPGTRLTVL.

The chain uses TRBV5-5 and TRBJ1-2; maybe TRBD1 (6 bases). This CDR3 is built from 12 residues. Trimming cost V 2 bases and J 6 bases, with 8 bases left between them. Germline V gene sequence: CDR1 SGHKS, CDR2 YYEKEE (reference sequence). CDR3 nucleotide sequence: TGTGCCAGCAGCTTCTCAGGGGATGGCTACACCTTC. Translation gives CASSFSGDGYTF. The whole variable domain, remainder taken from reference TRBV5-5 and TRBJ1-2, is DAGVTQSPTHLIKTRGQQVTLRCSPISGHKSVSWYQQVLGQGPQFIFQYYEKEERGRGNFPDRFSARQFPNYSSELNVNALLLGDSALYLCASSFSGDGYTFGSGTRLTVV.

The V gene is TRBV28, the J gene TRBJ1-3, with TRBD1 matching 8 bases. Germline lookup yields CDR1 MDHEN and CDR2 SYDVKM. This CDR3 has 15 residues. Germline trimming cut 4 bases from V and 4 bases from J; bases unmatched to any gene: 6. The CDR3 loop is CASSSDREAGNTIYF. CDR3 bases: TGTGCCAGCAGTTCGGACAGGGAGGCGGGAAACACCATATATTTT.

The chain employs TRBV4-1 and TRBJ2-2; D possibly uses TRBD1 or TRBD2 (7 bases each). CDR3 size: 16 residues. Trimming pared 0 bases from V and 6 bases from J, leaving 14 bases between. Germline-derived CDR1 and CDR2 are MGHRA and YSYEKL. The CDR3, as DNA: TGCGCCAGCAGCCAAGAAGGGCCAGGGGGGGCCGGGGAGCTGTTTTTT. Residues: CASSQEGPGGAGELFF.

This clone was seen only a few times. The chain couples TRBV6-5 to TRBJ2-3, with a weak D call TRBD2 (5 bases). The V end was cut by 2 bases, the J end by 9 bases, with 9 bases between. Germline CDR1 is MNHEY and CDR2 is SVGAGI. CDR3 length: 12 amino acids. CDR3 loop: CASSYRRGTQYF. The CDR3 nucleotides are TGTGCCAGCAGTTACCGGCGAGGGACGCAGTATTTT.

The rearrangement joins TRBV28 to TRBJ2-1; weak D call: TRBD2 (5 bases). The germline gives CDR1 MDHEN, CDR2 SYDVKM. The V and J ends lost 7 bases and 6 bases respectively, with 16 bases between them. This CDR3 spans 14 amino acids. CDR3 sequence: CASIRGPRGNEQFF. The CDR3 DNA sequence: TGTGCCAGCATCCGGGGTCCCCGGGGCAATGAGCAGTTCTTC.

J is TRBJ2-7 and V is TRBV4-1; D not resolved. The V end lost 0 bases, the J end lost 1 base, and 16 bases lay between the germline ends. This CDR3 is 17 amino acids long. CDR1 is MGHRA and CDR2 is YSYEKL in the germline V gene. CDR3 in amino acids: CASSQERSDLSSYEQYF. The CDR3 nucleotides are TGCGCCAGCAGCCAAGAAAGGAGCGATCTATCATCCTACGAGCAGTACTTC.

Here the CDR3 reads CASSSGTGNSPLHF. The CDR3 region has the DNA TGTGCCAGCAGCTCCGGGACAGGGAATTCACCCCTCCACTTT. The rearrangement joins TRBV6-5 to TRBJ1-6, with 9 bases lining up with TRBD1. Looked up from germline, CDR1 is MNHEY and CDR2 is SVGAGI. CDR3 length: 14 amino acids. V dropped 6 bases and J dropped 7; count of bases not matched to a gene: 4.

The V and J genes are TRBV28 and TRBJ2-1, with TRBD2 as a possible D gene (6 bases). The CDR3 length is 14 residues. The germline V and J ends were trimmed by 1 base and 8 bases, with 12 bases remaining between them. Germline CDR1 is MDHEN and CDR2 is SYDVKM. The CDR3 protein is CASSLLTGVDEQFF. The DNA of the CDR3 is TGTGCCAGCAGTTTATTGACGGGAGTGGATGAGCAGTTCTTC.

Here the CDR3 DNA reads TGTGCCAGCAGCCCAGGACAGGGCGAGACCCAGTACTTC. This encodes CASSPGQGETQYF. The V gene is TRBV5-6, the J gene TRBJ2-5, with TRBD1 identical over 8 bases. From germline, CDR1 is SGHDT and CDR2 YYEEEE. The V segment lost 4 bases and the J segment 5 bases; nucleotides outside the gene matches: 4. This CDR3 is built from 13 residues.

This chain links TRBV6-5 with TRBJ2-3, with 9 nucleotides matching TRBD2. The CDR3 loop spans 16 amino acids. V was pared by 2 bases and J by 6 bases, with 9 bases of the junction left unmatched. Germline CDR1 and CDR2: MNHEY and SVGAGI. CDR3 sequence reads: CASSYEVAGVSDTQYF. The CDR3 coding sequence is TGTGCCAGCAGTTACGAGGTAGCGGGAGTGTCGGATACGCAGTATTTT.

The chain carries TRBV6-5 and TRBJ1-4; the D gene is possibly TRBD1 (6 bases). The CDR3 contains 13 residues. The V end lost 6 bases, the J end lost 6 bases, and 11 bases lay between the germline ends. Germline CDR1 reads MNHEY; CDR2 reads SVGAGI. The DNA for the CDR3 is TGTGCCAGCAGCAGGGGCAGGGATGAAAAACTGTTTTTT. Its protein product is CASSRGRDEKLFF.

The chain has TRBV6-5 and TRBJ1-5; maybe TRBD1 (6 bases). This CDR3 contains 14 residues. Germline-derived CDR1 and CDR2 are MNHEY and SVGAGI. V lost 6 bases and J lost 6, with 15 bases in between. The DNA of the CDR3 is TGTGCCAGCAGGGCTGACAGGATGCTTCAGCCCCAGCATTTT. As protein: CASRADRMLQPQHF.

The chain recombines TRBV27 with TRBJ1-3; D uncertain. Germline assignment: CDR1 MNHEY and CDR2 SMNVEV (reference sequence). Between the trimmed V and J ends, which lost 3 bases and 10 bases, there was a span of 7 bases. This CDR3 is built from 11 residues. The CDR3 DNA sequence: TGTGCCAGCAGTTTTCTAGGGACCATATATTTT. This codes for CASSFLGTIYF.

The chain joins TRBV20-1 to TRBJ2-1; TRBD2 matches at 8 bases. CDR3 length equals 14 residues. Germline V lookup: CDR1 DFQATT, CDR2 SNEGSKA (reference sequence). Unmatched junction bases numbered 4, after V lost 3 bases and J lost 3 bases. CDR3: CSASPSGRYNEQFF. DNA for the CDR3: TGCAGTGCTAGTCCTAGCGGGCGCTACAATGAGCAGTTCTTC.